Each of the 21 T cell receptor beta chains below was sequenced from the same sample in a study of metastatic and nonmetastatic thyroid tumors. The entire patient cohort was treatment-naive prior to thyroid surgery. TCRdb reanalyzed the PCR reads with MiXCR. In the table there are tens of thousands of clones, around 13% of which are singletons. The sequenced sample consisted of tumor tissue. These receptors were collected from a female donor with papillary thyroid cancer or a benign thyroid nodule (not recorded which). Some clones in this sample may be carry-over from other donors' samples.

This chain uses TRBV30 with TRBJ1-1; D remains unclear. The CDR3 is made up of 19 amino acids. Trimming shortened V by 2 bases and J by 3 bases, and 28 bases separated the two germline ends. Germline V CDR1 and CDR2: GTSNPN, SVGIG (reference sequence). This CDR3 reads CAWSKALRRRGISDTEAFF. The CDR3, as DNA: TGTGCCTGGAGTAAAGCCCTGAGGCGACGGGGTATTTCGGACACTGAAGCTTTCTTT.

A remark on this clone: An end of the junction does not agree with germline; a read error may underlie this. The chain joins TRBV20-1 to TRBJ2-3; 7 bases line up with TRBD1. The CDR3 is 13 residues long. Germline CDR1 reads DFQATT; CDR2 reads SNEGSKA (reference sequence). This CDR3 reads CSASKGGTDTKYF. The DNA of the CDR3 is TGCAGTGCTAGTAAAGGGGGCACAGATACGAAGTATTTT.

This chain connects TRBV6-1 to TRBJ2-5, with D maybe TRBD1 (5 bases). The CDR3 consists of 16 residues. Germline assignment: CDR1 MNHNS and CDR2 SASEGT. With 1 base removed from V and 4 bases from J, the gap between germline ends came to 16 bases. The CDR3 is CASSEGDSPLGETQYF. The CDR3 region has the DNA TGTGCCAGCAGTGAAGGTGACAGCCCCCTTGGAGAGACCCAGTACTTC.

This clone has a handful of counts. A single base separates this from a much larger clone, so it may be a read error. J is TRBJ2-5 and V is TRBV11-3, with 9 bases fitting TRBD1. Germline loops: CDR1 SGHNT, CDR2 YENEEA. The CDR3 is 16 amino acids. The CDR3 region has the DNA TGTGCCAACAGCCCTTCTCGACAGGGGGTAGGGGAGACCCAGTACTTC. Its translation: CANSPSRQGVGETQYF.

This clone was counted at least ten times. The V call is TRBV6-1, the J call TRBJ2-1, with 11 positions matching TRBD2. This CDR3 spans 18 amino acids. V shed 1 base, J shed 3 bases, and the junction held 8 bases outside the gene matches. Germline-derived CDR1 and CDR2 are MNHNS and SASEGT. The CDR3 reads CASSEELVLAGDYNEQFF. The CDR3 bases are TGTGCCAGCAGTGAAGAATTGGTACTAGCGGGGGACTACAATGAGCAGTTCTTC.

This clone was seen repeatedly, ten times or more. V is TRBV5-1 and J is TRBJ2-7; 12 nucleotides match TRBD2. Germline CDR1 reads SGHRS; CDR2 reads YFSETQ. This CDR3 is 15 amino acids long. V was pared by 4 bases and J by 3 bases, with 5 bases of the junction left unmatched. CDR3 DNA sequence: TGCGCCAGCAGCCCGGGACTAGCGGGCCTCTACGAGCAGTACTTC. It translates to CASSPGLAGLYEQYF. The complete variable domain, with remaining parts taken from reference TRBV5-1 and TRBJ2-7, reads KAGVTQTPRYLIKTRGQQVTLSCSPISGHRSVSWYQQTPGQGLQFLFEYFSETQRNKGNFPGRFSGRQFSNSRSEMNVSTLELGDSALYLCASSPGLAGLYEQYFGPGTRLTVT.

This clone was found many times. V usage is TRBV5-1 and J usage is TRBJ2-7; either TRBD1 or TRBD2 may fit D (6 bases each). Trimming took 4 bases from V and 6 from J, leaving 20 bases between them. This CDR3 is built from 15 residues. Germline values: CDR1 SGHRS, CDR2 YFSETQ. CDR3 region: CASSLWTVRGSEQYF. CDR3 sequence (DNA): TGCGCCAGCAGCCTGTGGACAGTCCGGGGGAGCGAGCAGTACTTC.

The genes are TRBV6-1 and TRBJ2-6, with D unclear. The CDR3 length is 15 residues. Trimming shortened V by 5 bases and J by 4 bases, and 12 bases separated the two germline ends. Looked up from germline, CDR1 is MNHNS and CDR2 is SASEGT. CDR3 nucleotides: TGTGCCAGCAGTCATCAGTGTACCGGGGCCAACGTCCTGACTTTC. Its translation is CASSHQCTGANVLTF.

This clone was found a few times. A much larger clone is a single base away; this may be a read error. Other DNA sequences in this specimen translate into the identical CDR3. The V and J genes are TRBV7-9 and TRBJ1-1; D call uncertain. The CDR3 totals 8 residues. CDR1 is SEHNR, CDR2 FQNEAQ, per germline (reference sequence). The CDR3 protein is CAVTEAFF. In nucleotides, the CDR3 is TGTGCTGTAACTGAAGCTTTCTTT.

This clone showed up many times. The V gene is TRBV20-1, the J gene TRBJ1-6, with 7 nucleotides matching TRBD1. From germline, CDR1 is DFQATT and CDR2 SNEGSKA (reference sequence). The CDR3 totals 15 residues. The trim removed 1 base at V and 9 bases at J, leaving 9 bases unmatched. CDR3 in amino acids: CSARGVRNRGSPLHF. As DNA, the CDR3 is TGCAGTGCTAGAGGCGTCCGGAACAGGGGTTCACCCCTCCACTTT.

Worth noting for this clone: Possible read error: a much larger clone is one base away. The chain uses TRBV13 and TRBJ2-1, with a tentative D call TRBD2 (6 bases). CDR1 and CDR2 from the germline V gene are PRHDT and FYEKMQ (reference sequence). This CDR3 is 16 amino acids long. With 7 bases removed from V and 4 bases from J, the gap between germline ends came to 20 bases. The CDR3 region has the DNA TGTGCCAGCATCTTCGGCCTCGGGGGTTGGTACAATGAGCAGTTCTTC. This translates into CASIFGLGGWYNEQFF.

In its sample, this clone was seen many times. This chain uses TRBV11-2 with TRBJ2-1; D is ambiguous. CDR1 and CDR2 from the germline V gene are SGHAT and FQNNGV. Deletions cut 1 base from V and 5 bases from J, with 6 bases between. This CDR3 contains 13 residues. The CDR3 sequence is CASSLALNNEQFF. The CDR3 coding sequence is TGTGCCAGCAGCTTAGCACTAAACAATGAGCAGTTCTTC.

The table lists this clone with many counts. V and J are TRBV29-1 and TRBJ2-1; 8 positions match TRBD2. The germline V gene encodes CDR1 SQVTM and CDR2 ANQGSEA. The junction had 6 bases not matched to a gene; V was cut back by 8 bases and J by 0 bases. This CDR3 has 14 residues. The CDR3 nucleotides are TGCAGCCTTGCGGGGGGACTCTCCTACAATGAGCAGTTCTTC. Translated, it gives CSLAGGLSYNEQFF.

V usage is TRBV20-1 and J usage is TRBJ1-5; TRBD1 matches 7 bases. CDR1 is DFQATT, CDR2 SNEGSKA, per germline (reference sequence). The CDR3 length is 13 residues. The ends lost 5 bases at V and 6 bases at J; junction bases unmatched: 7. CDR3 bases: TGCAGTGCTCCGGGGGAGGGGGCTCAGCCCCAGCATTTT. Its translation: CSAPGEGAQPQHF.

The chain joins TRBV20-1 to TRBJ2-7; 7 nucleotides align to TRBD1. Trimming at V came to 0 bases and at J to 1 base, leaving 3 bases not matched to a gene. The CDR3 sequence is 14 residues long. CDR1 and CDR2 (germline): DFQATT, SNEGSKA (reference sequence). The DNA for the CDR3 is TGCAGTGCTAGAGATCCAGGGGGATCCTACGAGCAGTACTTC. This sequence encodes CSARDPGGSYEQYF.

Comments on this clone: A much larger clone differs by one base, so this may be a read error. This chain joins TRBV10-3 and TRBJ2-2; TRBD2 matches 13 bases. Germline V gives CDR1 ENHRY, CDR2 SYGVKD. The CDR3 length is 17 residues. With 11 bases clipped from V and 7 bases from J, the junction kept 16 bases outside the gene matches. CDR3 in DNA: TGTGCCTCCAGGCCAGGGACTAGCGGGACTCTAGGCGGGGAGCTGTTTTTT. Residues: CASRPGTSGTLGGELFF.

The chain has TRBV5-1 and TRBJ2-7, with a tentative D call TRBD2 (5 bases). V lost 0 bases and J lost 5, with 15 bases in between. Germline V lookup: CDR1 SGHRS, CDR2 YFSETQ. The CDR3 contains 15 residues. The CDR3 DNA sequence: TGCGCCAGCAGCTTGGAACAGTGGCGGGTCAACGAGCAGTACTTC. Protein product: CASSLEQWRVNEQYF.

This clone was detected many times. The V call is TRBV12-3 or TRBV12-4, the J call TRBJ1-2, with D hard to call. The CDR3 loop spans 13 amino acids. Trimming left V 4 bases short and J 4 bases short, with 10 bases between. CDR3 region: CASSYAGGYGYTF. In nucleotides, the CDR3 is TGTGCCAGCAGTTACGCAGGTGGCTATGGCTACACCTTC.

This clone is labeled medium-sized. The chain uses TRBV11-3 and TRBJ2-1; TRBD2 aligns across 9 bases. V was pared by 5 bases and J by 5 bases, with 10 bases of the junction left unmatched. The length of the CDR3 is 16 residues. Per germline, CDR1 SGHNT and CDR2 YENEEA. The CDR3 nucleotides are TGTGCCAGCAGCCCAGGAGCTAGCGGGACCCACAATGAGCAGTTCTTC. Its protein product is CASSPGASGTHNEQFF. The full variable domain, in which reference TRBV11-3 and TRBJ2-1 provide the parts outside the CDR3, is EAGVVQSPRYKIIEKKQPVAFWCNPISGHNTLYWYLQNLGQGPELLIRYENEEAVDDSQLPKDRFSAERLKGVDSTLKIQPAELGDSAVYLCASSPGASGTHNEQFFGPGTRLTVL.

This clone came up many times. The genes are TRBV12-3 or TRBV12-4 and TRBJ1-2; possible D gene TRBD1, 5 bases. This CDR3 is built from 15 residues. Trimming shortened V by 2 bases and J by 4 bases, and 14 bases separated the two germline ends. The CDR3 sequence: CASSLSAGTSYGYTF. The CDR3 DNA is TGTGCCAGCAGTTTATCTGCCGGGACTTCCTATGGCTACACCTTC.

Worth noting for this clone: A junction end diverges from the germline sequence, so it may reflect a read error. The CDR3 coding sequence is TGTGCCAGCAGTACGCGTTGGCCGGGACTAGCGGGAGGTCGAGAGACCAAGTACTTC. This codes for CASSTRWPGLAGGRETKYF. The genes are TRBV28 and TRBJ2-5; 15 bases map to TRBD2. The CDR3 has 19 residues. CDR1 is MDHEN, CDR2 SYDVKM, per germline.